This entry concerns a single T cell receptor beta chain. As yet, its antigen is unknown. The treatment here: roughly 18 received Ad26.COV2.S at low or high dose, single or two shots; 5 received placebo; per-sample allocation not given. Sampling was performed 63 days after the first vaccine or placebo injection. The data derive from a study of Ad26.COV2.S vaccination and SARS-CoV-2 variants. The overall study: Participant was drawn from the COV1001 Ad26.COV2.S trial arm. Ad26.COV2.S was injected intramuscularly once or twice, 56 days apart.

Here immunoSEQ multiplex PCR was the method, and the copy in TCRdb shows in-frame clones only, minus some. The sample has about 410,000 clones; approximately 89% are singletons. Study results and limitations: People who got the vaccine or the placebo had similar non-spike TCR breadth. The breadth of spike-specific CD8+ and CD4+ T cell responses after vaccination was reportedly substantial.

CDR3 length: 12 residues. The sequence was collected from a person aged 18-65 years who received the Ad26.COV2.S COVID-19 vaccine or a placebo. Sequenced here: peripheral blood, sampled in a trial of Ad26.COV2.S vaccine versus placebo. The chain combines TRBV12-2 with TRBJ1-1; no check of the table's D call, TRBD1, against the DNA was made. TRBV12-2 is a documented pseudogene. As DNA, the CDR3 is TGTGCAAGTCGCTTACCAAACACTGAAGCTTTCTTT. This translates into CASRLPNTEAFF.